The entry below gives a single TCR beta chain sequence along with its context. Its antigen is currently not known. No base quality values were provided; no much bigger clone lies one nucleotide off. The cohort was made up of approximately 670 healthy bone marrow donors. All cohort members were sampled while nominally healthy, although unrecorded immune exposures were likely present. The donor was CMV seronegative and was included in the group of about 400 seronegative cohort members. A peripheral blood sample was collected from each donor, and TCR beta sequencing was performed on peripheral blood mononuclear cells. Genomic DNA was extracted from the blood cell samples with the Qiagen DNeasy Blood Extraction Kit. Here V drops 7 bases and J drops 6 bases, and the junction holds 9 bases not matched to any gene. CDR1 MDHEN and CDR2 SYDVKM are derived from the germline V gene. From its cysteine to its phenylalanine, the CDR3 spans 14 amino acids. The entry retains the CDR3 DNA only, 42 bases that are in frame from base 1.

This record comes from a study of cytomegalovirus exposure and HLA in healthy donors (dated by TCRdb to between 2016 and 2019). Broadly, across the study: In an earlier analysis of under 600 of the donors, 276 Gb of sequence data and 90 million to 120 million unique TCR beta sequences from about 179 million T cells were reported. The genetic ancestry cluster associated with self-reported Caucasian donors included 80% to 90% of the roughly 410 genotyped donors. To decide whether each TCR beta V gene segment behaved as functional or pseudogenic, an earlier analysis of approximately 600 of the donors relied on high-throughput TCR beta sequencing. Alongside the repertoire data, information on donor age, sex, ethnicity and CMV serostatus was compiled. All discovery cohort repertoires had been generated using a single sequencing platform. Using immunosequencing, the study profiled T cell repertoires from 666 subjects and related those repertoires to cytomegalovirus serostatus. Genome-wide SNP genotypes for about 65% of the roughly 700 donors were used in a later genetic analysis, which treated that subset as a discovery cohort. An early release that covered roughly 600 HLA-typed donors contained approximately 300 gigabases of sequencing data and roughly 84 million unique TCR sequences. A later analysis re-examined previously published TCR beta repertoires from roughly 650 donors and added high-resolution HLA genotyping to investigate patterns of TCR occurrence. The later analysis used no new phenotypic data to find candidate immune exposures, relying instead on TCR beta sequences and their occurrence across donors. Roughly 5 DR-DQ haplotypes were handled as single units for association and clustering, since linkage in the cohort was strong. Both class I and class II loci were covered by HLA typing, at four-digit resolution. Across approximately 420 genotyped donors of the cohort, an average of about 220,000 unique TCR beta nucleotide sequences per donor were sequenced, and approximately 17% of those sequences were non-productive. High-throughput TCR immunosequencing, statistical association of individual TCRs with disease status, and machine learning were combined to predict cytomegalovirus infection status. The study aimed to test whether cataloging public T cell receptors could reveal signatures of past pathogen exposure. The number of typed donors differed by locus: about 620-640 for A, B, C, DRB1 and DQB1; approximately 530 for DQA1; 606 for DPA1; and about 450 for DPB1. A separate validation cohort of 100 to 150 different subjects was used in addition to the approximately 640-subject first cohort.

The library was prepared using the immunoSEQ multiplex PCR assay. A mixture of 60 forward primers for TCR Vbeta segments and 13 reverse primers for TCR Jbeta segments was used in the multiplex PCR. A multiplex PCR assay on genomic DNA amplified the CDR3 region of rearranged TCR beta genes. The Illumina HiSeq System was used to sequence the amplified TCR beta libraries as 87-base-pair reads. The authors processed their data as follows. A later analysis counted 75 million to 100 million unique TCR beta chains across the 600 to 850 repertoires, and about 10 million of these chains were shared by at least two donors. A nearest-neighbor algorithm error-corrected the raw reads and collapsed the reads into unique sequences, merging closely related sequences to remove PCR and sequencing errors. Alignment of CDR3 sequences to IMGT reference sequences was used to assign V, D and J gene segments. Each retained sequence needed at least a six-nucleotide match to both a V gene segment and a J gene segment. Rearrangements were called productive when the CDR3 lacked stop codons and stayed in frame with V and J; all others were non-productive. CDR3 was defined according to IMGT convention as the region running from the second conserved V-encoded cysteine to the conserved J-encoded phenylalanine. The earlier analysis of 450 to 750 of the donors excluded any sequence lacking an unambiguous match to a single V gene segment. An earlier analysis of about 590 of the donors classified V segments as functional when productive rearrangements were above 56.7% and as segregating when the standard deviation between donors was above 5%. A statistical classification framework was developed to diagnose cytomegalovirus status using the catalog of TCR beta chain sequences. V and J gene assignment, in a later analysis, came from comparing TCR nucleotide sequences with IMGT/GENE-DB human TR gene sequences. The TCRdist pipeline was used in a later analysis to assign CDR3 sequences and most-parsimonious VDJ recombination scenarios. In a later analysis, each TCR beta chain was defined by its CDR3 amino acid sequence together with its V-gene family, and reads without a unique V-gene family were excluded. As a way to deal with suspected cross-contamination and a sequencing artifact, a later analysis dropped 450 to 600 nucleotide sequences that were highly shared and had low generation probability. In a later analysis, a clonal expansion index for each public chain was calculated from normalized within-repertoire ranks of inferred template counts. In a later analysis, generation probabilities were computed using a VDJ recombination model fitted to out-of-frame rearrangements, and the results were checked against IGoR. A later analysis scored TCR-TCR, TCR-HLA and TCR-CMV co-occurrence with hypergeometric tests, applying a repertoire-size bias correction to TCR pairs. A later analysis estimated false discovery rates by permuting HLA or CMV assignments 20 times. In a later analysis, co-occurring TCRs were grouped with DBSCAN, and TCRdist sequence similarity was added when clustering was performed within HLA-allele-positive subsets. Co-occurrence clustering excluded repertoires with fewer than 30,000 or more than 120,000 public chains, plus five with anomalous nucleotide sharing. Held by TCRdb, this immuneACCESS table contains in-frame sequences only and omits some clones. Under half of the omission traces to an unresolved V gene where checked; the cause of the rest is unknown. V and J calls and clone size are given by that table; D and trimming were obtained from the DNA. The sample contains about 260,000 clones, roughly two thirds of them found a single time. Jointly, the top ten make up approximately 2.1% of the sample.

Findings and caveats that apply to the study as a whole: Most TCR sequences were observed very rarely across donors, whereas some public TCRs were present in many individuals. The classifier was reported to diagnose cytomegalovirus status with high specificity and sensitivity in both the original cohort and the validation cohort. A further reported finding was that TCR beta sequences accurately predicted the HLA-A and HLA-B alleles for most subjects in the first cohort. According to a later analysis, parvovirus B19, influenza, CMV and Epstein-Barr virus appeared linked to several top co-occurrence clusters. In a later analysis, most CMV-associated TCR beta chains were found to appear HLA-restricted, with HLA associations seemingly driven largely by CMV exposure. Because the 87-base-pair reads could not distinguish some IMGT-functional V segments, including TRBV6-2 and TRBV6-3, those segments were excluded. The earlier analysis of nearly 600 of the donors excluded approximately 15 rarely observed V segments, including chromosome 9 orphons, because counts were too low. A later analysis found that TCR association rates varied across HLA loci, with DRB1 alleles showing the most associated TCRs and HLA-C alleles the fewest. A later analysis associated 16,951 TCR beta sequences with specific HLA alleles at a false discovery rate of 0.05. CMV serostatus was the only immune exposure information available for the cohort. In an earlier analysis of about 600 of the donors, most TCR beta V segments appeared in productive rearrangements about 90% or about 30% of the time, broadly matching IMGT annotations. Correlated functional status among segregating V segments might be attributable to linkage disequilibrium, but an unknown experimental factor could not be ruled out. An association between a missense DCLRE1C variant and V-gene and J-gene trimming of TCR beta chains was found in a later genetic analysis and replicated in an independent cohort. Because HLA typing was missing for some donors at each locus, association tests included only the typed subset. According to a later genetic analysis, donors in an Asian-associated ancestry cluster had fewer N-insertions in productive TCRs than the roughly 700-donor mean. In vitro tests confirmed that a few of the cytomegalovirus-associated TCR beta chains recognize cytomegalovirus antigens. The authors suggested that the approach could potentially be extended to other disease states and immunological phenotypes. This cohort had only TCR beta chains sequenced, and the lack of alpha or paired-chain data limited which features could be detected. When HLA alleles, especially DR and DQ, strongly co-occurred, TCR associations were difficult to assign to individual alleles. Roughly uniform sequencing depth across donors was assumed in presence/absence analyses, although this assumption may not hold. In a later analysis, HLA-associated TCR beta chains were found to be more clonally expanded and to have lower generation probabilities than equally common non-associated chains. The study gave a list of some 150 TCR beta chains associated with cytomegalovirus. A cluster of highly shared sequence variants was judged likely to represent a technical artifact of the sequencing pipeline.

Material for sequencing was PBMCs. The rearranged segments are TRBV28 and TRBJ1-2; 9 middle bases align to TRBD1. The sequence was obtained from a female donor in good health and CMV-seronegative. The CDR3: CASTVDRGEHGYTF. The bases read TGTGCCAGCACCGTGGACAGGGGCGAGCATGGCTACACCTTC.